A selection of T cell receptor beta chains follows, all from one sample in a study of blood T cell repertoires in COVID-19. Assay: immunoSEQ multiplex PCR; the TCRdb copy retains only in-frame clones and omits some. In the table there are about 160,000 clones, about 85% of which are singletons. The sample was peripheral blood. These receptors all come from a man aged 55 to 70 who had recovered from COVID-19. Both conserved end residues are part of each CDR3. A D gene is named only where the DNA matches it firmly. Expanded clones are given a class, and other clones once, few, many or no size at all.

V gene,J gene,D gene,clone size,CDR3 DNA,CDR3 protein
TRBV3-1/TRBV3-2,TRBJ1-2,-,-,TGTGCCAGCAGCCAAGCGGATTTCGGGAAAATTGGCTACACCTTC,CASSQADFGKIGYTF
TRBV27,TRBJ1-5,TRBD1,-,TGTGCCAGCAGGCGGACAGGGGTTCAGCCCCAGCATTTT,CASRRTGVQPQHF
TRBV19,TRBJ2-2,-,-,TGTGCCAGTACCCAACAGGGTAGTGGCGGGGAGCTGTTTTTT,CASTQQGSGGELFF
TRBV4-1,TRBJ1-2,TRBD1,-,TGCGCCAGCAGCCAAGATAGCCACAGGGGGCGAGGCTACACCTTC,CASSQDSHRGRGYTF
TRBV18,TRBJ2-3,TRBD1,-,TGTGCCAGCTCACCATCGACAGGGTACACAGATACGCAGTATTTT,CASSPSTGYTDTQYF
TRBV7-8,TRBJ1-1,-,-,TGTGCCAGCAGCGCCTTCAGGGACACTGAAGCTTTCTTT,CASSAFRDTEAFF
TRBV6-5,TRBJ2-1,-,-,TGTGCCAGCAGGCGGACAGCCTACAATGAGCAGTTCTTC,CASRRTAYNEQFF
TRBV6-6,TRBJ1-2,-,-,TGTGCCAGCAGTGACACAGGAGAGTATGGCTACACCTTC,CASSDTGEYGYTF
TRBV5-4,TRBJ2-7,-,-,TGTGCCAGCAGCCCGAAGGTCGGTCAGGAAGGCTACGAGCAGTACTTC,CASSPKVGQEGYEQYF
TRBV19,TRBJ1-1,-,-,TGTGCCAGTACTAATGGGGACACCTGGAACACTGAAGCTTTCTTT,CASTNGDTWNTEAFF
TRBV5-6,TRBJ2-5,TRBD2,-,TGTGCCAGCAGCTTTGGGACTAGCGGACAAGAGACCCAGTACTTC,CASSFGTSGQETQYF
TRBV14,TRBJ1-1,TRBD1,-,TGTGCCAGCAGCCCCGGGACAGGGAACACTGAAGCTTTCTTT,CASSPGTGNTEAFF
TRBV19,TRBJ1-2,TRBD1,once,TGTGCCAGTACAGGACAGGTCTATGGCTACACCTTC,CASTGQVYGYTF
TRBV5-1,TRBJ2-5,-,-,TGCGCCAGCAGCTTCGACAGGTCCCCAGAGACCCAGTACTTC,CASSFDRSPETQYF
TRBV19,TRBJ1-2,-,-,TGTGCCAGTAGTCTGGGACATACCAACTATGGCTACACCTTC,CASSLGHTNYGYTF
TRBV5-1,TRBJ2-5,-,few,TGCGCCAGCAGCTTTGGGACAAGCCAAGAGACCCAGTACTTC,CASSFGTSQETQYF
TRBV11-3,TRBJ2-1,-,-,TGTGCCAGCAGCCCGGCGGAGGGTTCTGAGCAGTTCTTC,CASSPAEGSEQFF
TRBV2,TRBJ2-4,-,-,TGTGCCAGCAGTGAAGAGGAGGGACCGTTAAAAAACATTCAGTACTTC,CASSEEEGPLKNIQYF
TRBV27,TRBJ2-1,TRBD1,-,TGTGCCAGCAGTCCATGGGACAGGGGGCATGAGCAGTTCTTC,CASSPWDRGHEQFF
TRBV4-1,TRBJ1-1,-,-,TGCGCCAGCAGCCAAGTTGGAGCGAACACTGAAGCTTTCTTT,CASSQVGANTEAFF
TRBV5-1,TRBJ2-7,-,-,TGCGCCAGCAGCTTGGTTGGGGAGGTGCCGGGGGAGCAGTACTTC,CASSLVGEVPGEQYF
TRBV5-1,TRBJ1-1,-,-,TGCGCCAGCAGCTTGGCCCTATTACAGATGAACACTGAAGCTTTCTTT,CASSLALLQMNTEAFF
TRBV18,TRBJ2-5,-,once,TGTGCCAGCTCACTTAGGACAGAAGAGACCCAGTACTTC,CASSLRTEETQYF
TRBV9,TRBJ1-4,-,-,TGTGCCAGCAGCTCCCTGGGGGGGGGTAGTGAAAAACTGTTTTTT,CASSSLGGGSEKLFF
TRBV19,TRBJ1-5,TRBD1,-,TGTGCCAGTAGTTTCCGACAGGGGGCAAGCAATCAGCCCCAGCATTTT,CASSFRQGASNQPQHF
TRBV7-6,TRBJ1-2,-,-,TGTGCCAGCAGCTTCGCGCCCAACGGAGCTAACTATGGCTACACCTTC,CASSFAPNGANYGYTF
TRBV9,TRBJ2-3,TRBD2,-,TGTGCCAGCAGCCCCGGGACTAGCGGGTTTAGCACAGATACGCAGTATTTT,CASSPGTSGFSTDTQYF
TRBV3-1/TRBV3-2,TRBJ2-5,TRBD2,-,TGTGCCAGCAGCCATCCCCTCGGGGGAGGGGTGGAGACCCAGTACTTC,CASSHPLGGGVETQYF
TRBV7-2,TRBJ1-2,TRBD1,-,TGTGCCAGCAGCTTAGATCAGGGGGCGCCGGCTGGCTACACCTTC,CASSLDQGAPAGYTF
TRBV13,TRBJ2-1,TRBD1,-,TGTGCCAGCAGCTTAGCAGGGGGCAGAAACAATGAGCAGTTCTTC,CASSLAGGRNNEQFF
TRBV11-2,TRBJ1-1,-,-,TGTGCCAGCAGCCCACAGGTGCGGGGGGGGACTGAAGCTTTCTTT,CASSPQVRGGTEAFF
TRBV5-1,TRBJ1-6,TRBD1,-,TGCGCCAGCAGCTCCGACAGGGGTAACTCACCCCTCCACTTT,CASSSDRGNSPLHF
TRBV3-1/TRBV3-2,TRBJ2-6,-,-,TGTGCCAGCAGCCAAGACGGGTCTGGGGCCAACGTCCTGACTTTC,CASSQDGSGANVLTF
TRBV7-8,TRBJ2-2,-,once,TGTGCCAGCAGCGGGACTGCGGCCGGGGAGCTGTTTTTT,CASSGTAAGELFF
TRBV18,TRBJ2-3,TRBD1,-,TGTGCCAGCTCACTGACAGGGGGCACAGATACGCAGTATTTT,CASSLTGGTDTQYF
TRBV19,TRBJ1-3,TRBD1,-,TGTGCCAGTAGCGGGGGACAGTATGGAAACACCATATATTTT,CASSGGQYGNTIYF
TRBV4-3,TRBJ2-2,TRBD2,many,TGCGCCAGCAGCCGCCTAGCGGGGACGACCGGGGAGCTGTTTTTT,CASSRLAGTTGELFF
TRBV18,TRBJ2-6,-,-,TGTGCCAGCTCACCGGGCCTCTCTGGGGCCAACGTCCTGACTTTC,CASSPGLSGANVLTF
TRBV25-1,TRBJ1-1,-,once,TGTGCCAGCAGGGACTTGGGGTCGGACACTGAAGCTTTCTTT,CASRDLGSDTEAFF
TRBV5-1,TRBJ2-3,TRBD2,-,TGCGCCAGCAGCTTGGGAGCGGGGGATACAGATACGCAGTATTTT,CASSLGAGDTDTQYF
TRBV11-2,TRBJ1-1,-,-,TGTGCCAGCAGCTTTGGAGGACCGAACACTGAAGCTTTCTTT,CASSFGGPNTEAFF
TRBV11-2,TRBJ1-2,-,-,TGTGCCAGCAGCCCTTACCCCGACCCCCAGGGGAACTATGGCTACACCTTC,CASSPYPDPQGNYGYTF
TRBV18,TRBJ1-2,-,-,TGTGCCAGCTCGCCGGGATTTGACCACTATGGCTACACCTTC,CASSPGFDHYGYTF
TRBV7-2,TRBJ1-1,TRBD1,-,TGTGCCAGCAGCCATGACAGGGGCGACACTGAAGCTTTCTTT,CASSHDRGDTEAFF
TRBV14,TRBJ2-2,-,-,TGTGCCAGCAGTCAGATCAGGGGAGACACCGGGGAGCTGTTTTTT,CASSQIRGDTGELFF
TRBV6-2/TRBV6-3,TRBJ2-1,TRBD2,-,TGTGCCAGCAGTTACGTAAAACGACTAGCGGGGGGGAATGAGCAGTTCTTC,CASSYVKRLAGGNEQFF
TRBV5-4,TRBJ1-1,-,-,TGTGCCAGCAGCCCGCTAGTAGGTACTGAAGCTTTCTTT,CASSPLVGTEAFF
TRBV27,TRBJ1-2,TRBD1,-,TGTGCCAGCAGGGACCCGGGACAGGGTCCCTATGGCTACACCTTC,CASRDPGQGPYGYTF
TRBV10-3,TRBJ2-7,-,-,TGTGCCATCAGTGGACTAGGAGGCGACGAGCAGTACTTC,CAISGLGGDEQYF
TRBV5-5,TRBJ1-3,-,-,TGTGCCAGCAGCCGGGACATGTCTGGAAACACCATATATTTT,CASSRDMSGNTIYF
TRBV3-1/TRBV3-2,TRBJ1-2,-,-,TGTGCCAGCAGCCAAGAAGCCACGCCGGGACACAACTATGGCTACACCTTC,CASSQEATPGHNYGYTF
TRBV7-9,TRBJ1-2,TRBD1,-,TGTGCCAGCAGCTTGGGGACGGGACAGGGGAACTATGGCTACACCTTC,CASSLGTGQGNYGYTF
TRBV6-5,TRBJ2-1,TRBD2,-,TGTGCCAGCAGTTACATGTGGGGGGGTAGAAATGAGCAGTTCTTC,CASSYMWGGRNEQFF
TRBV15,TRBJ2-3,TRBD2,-,TGTGCCACCAGCAGAGAGTTTGCCGGGGGGGCACAAGATACGCAGTATTTT,CATSREFAGGAQDTQYF
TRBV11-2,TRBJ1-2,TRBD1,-,TGTGCCAGCAGCCCGGGGGGAGGGACAGGAATCTATGGCTACACCTTC,CASSPGGGTGIYGYTF
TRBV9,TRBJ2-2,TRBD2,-,TGTGCCAGCAGCGCTTTCCTAGCGGGGGCCTTAAACACCGGGGAGCTGTTTTTT,CASSAFLAGALNTGELFF
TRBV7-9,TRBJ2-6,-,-,TGTGCCAGCAGCTTAACGCAGGGCCACTCTGGGGCCAACGTCCTGACTTTC,CASSLTQGHSGANVLTF
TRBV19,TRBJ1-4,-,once,TGTGCCAGTAGTATAGTGGGCGAAGCTAATGAAAAACTGTTTTTT,CASSIVGEANEKLFF
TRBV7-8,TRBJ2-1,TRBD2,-,TGTGCCAGCGGCCTACTCGGAGCGGGGGGGCCTAGTGGTGAGCAGTTCTTC,CASGLLGAGGPSGEQFF
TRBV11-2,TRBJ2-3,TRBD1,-,TGTGCCAGCAGCTTCCACTCGCCGGGACAGGGGGCTCGCACAGATACGCAGTATTTT,CASSFHSPGQGARTDTQYF